The source of this T cell receptor beta chain is a study of T cell responses to AZD1222 COVID-19 vaccine. Repertoires were generated with immunoSEQ multiplex PCR, while TCRdb's copy carries only in-frame clones and drops some. Here the sample spans fewer than 80,000 clones, less than 85% being singletons. Germline loops: CDR1 SGHTS, CDR2 YDEGEE. Unmatched junction bases numbered 8, after V lost 4 bases and J lost 1 base. This CDR3 spans 19 amino acids. The V gene is TRBV5-8, the J gene TRBJ2-1; 16 positions match TRBD2. Material: peripheral blood, obtained on day 0 of MenACWY control vaccination. The origin of this receptor is an adult in good health. The CDR3 region has the DNA TGTGCCAGCAGCCAAACGGGACTAGCGGGAGGGTCATCCTACAATGAGCAGTTCTTC. Amino acid sequence: CASSQTGLAGGSSYNEQFF.